These T cell receptor beta chains were read from a single sample in a study of T cells in Graves' hyperthyroidism and ophthalmopathy. TCRdb used MiXCR to reprocess the multiplex PCR reads, holding one entry per CDR3 protein. Among fewer than 550,000 distinct CDR3 sequences listed, about a sixth were seen once. Sequencing was carried out using blood. Receptors originate from a young woman with Graves' hyperthyroidism. Each CDR3 is given with its conserved first and last residue. D genes are given only for firm matches. Size values are once, few and many counts, or a class for expanded clones, and some rows have none.

.	TRBV5-1	many	TRBJ2-7	CASSSTSYEQYF	TGCGCCAGCAGCTCAACCTCCTACGAGCAGTACTTC
.	TRBV7-2	many	TRBJ1-6	CASSPSQGDGSPLHF	TGTGCCAGCAGCCCCTCACAGGGTGACGGTTCACCCCTCCACTTT
.	TRBV9	.	TRBJ1-6	CASSVRPGHSNSPLHF	TGTGCCAGCAGCGTAAGGCCGGGACACTCAAATTCACCCCTCCACTTT
.	TRBV18	.	TRBJ2-5	CASLPGTSTTQYF	TGTGCCAGCTTACCTGGCACCTCGACGACCCAGTACTTC
.	TRBV12-3/TRBV12-4	many	TRBJ2-1	CASSRQDNEQFF	TGTGCCAGCAGTCGACAGGACAATGAGCAGTTCTTC
.	TRBV6-9	.	TRBJ1-2	CASSYSNHGYTF	TGTGCCAGCAGTTACTCGAATCATGGCTACACCTTC
TRBD1	TRBV20-1	.	TRBJ1-6	CSAPRTGTVSPLHF	TGCAGTGCCCCCCGGACAGGGACTGTTTCACCCCTCCACTTT
TRBD1	TRBV6-5	.	TRBJ1-1	CASSYNLMPRDRAHRNTEAFF	TGTGCCAGCAGTTATAACTTAATGCCCCGGGACAGGGCTCATCGTAACACTGAAGCTTTCTTT
TRBD1	TRBV7-8	few	TRBJ1-2	CASSLDRYYGYTF	TGTGCCAGCAGCTTGGACAGGTACTATGGCTACACCTTC
.	TRBV19	few	TRBJ2-2	CASTALGNTGELFF	TGTGCCAGCACCGCCCTCGGTAACACCGGGGAGCTGTTTTTT
.	TRBV6-1	few	TRBJ1-4	CASGARGNEKLFF	TGTGCCAGCGGAGCCAGGGGAAATGAAAAACTGTTTTTT
TRBD2	TRBV20-1	.	TRBJ2-7	CSAHSGEHSYEQYF	TGCAGTGCTCATAGCGGGGAACACTCCTACGAGCAGTACTTC
TRBD1	TRBV7-6	.	TRBJ1-2	CASSPKTGQGNYGYTF	TGTGCCAGCAGCCCCAAGACGGGACAGGGGAACTATGGCTACACCTTC
.	TRBV7-2	.	TRBJ2-1	CASSLLYNEQFF	TGTGCCAGCAGCTTGCTCTACAATGAGCAGTTCTTC
.	TRBV12-3/TRBV12-4	few	TRBJ2-1	CASSFGGPTGMEQFF	TGTGCCAGCAGTTTTGGGGGTCCCACCGGGATGGAGCAGTTCTTC
TRBD1	TRBV20-1	few	TRBJ1-1	CSARVRDRGNTEAFF	TGCAGTGCTAGGGTAAGGGACAGGGGGAACACTGAAGCTTTCTTT
.	TRBV2	many	TRBJ2-7	CASSDTREQYF	TGTGCCAGCAGTGATACGCGGGAGCAGTACTTC
.	TRBV20-1	many	TRBJ2-7	CSARELVGSYEQYF	TGCAGTGCTAGAGAGCTAGTGGGCTCCTACGAGCAGTACTTC
.	TRBV10-3	many	TRBJ1-1	CAISESRGSNTEAFF	TGTGCCATCAGTGAGTCGCGGGGGAGTAACACTGAAGCTTTCTTT
.	TRBV25-1	.	TRBJ2-1	CASSVQREYSEQFF	TGTGCCAGCAGTGTACAACGGGAGTACAGTGAGCAGTTCTTC
TRBD1	TRBV28	many	TRBJ2-1	CASRQPPGTGVNEQFF	TGTGCCAGCAGACAACCCCCCGGGACAGGGGTCAATGAGCAGTTCTTC
TRBD1	TRBV7-9	.	TRBJ2-1	CASSHPPGTGDYNEQFF	TGTGCCAGCAGCCACCCCCCCGGGACAGGGGACTACAATGAGCAGTTCTTC
TRBD2	TRBV10-3	few	TRBJ2-1	CAISERGVSYNEQFF	TGTGCCATCAGTGAGCGGGGGGTTTCCTACAATGAGCAGTTCTTC
.	TRBV18	.	TRBJ1-1	CASSPAGGGEKAFF	TGTGCCAGCTCACCGGCCGGGGGTGGGGAAAAAGCTTTCTTT
.	TRBV12-3/TRBV12-4	.	TRBJ2-6	CADSGFPPGANVLTF	TGCGCGGACAGTGGCTTCCCTCCCGGGGCCAACGTCCTGACTTTC
TRBD2	TRBV7-2	many	TRBJ2-7	CASSPQRGVSYEQYF	TGTGCCAGCAGCCCGCAACGGGGGGTCTCCTACGAGCAGTACTTC
TRBD2	TRBV2	many	TRBJ2-7	CASSGETSGRAAYEQYF	TGTGCCAGCAGTGGGGAGACTAGCGGGAGGGCCGCCTACGAGCAGTACTTC
.	TRBV10-3	few	TRBJ2-1	CASAPESGFSYNEQFF	TGTGCCTCGGCTCCTGAGAGCGGATTCTCCTACAATGAGCAGTTCTTC
.	TRBV11-2	few	TRBJ2-2	CASSQMKRTNTGELFF	TGTGCCAGCAGCCAGATGAAGCGGACGAACACCGGGGAGCTGTTTTTT
.	TRBV11-2	few	TRBJ2-7	CASSLDQIPSYEQYF	TGTGCCAGCAGCTTAGACCAAATCCCCTCCTACGAGCAGTACTTC
.	TRBV2	.	TRBJ2-2	CASSAAGTGELFF	TGTGCCAGCAGTGCGGCTGGCACCGGGGAGCTGTTTTTT
.	TRBV2	many	TRBJ1-1	CASSQQGWRAFF	TGTGCCAGCAGCCAACAGGGATGGAGAGCTTTCTTT
.	TRBV19	many	TRBJ1-1	CASSIGRAVTEAFF	TGTGCCAGTAGTATTGGTAGGGCGGTCACTGAAGCTTTCTTT
.	TRBV11-3	.	TRBJ2-1	CASSIGGDEQFF	TGTGCCAGCAGCATAGGGGGGGATGAGCAATTCTTC
TRBD2	TRBV28	many	TRBJ2-3	CASSWTSGRVGADTQYF	TGTGCCAGCAGCTGGACTAGCGGGAGGGTGGGCGCAGATACGCAGTATTTT
.	TRBV9	few	TRBJ2-1	CASSLKGDRSYNEQFF	TGTGCCAGCAGCTTAAAAGGTGACCGCTCCTACAATGAGCAGTTCTTC
.	TRBV19	.	TRBJ1-2	CASRDRVTGHGYTF	TGTGCCAGTAGGGATCGTGTAACAGGGCATGGCTACACCTTC
TRBD2	TRBV6-1	many	TRBJ2-7	CASRKPSGGNYEQYF	TGTGCCAGCAGAAAACCCAGCGGGGGGAACTACGAGCAGTACTTC
.	TRBV12-3/TRBV12-4	few	TRBJ2-1	CASSAMRSYNEQFF	TGTGCCAGCAGTGCTATGAGGTCCTACAATGAGCAGTTCTTC
.	TRBV29-1	many	TRBJ1-2	CSVEQGPSSGYTF	TGCAGCGTTGAACAGGGCCCGTCTTCTGGCTACACCTTC
.	TRBV9	many	TRBJ1-5	CASSVTGEQPQHF	TGTGCCAGCAGTGTAACGGGTGAGCAGCCCCAGCATTTT
TRBD1	TRBV5-8	few	TRBJ2-2	CASSRDRGQSGELFF	TGTGCCAGCAGCCGGGACAGGGGGCAGTCCGGGGAGCTGTTTTTT
.	TRBV28	.	TRBJ1-6	CASEETQSSYNSPLHF	TGTGCCAGCGAGGAAACTCAAAGCTCCTATAATTCACCCCTCCACTTT
.	TRBV24-1	few	TRBJ2-7	CATRAGASYEQYF	TGTGCCACCCGTGCAGGGGCCTCCTACGAGCAGTACTTC
.	TRBV28	many	TRBJ2-7	CASSLSVPSRGTYEQYF	TGTGCCAGCAGTTTATCGGTCCCTAGCCGCGGAACCTACGAGCAGTACTTC
TRBD1	TRBV20-1	.	TRBJ2-5	CSASGTGAGETQYF	TGCAGTGCTAGCGGGACAGGGGCGGGAGAGACCCAGTACTTC
.	TRBV6-5	few	TRBJ2-6	CASSYFSSGANVLTF	TGTGCCAGCAGTTACTTTAGCTCTGGGGCCAACGTCCTGACTTTC
.	TRBV27	few	TRBJ2-7	CASISGNSYEQYF	TGTGCCAGCATTAGCGGAAACTCCTACGAGCAGTACTTC
.	TRBV2	many	TRBJ2-7	CASSESGGGGAYEQYF	TGTGCCAGCAGTGAATCTGGGGGAGGGGGTGCCTACGAGCAGTACTTC
TRBD1	TRBV20-1	many	TRBJ2-3	CSATDRGGTDTQYF	TGCAGTGCAACGGACAGGGGAGGCACAGATACGCAGTATTTT
TRBD1	TRBV20-1	few	TRBJ1-3	CSAFDRVSGNTIYF	TGCAGTGCCTTTGACAGGGTTTCTGGAAACACCATATATTTT
TRBD1	TRBV7-9	few	TRBJ2-2	CASSLALPRTGNTGELFF	TGTGCCAGCAGCTTAGCGCTCCCAAGGACAGGGAACACCGGGGAGCTGTTTTTT
TRBD2	TRBV5-1	.	TRBJ2-7	CASSPLAGGPFSEQYF	TGCGCCAGCAGCCCTCTAGCGGGAGGGCCGTTTAGCGAGCAGTACTTC
TRBD1	TRBV27	many	TRBJ1-5	CASSLTGGSQPQHF	TGTGCCAGCAGTCTGACAGGGGGCTCTCAGCCCCAGCATTTT